The rows below give T cell receptor beta chains drawn from one sample of a study of blood T cell repertoires in COVID-19. Produced via immunoSEQ multiplex PCR; TCRdb's table is partial and in-frame only. The table shows approximately 150,000 clones, with around 83% occurring only once. The specimen sequenced was peripheral blood. These receptors originate from a man aged 65-85 years who had recovered from COVID-19. CDR3s include the opening cysteine and the closing phenylalanine or tryptophan. A D gene is named only where the DNA matches it firmly. Where a row states a size, it is once, few, many or the class of an expanded clone; other rows omit it.

v_call	d_call	j_call	clone_size	cdr3_nt	cdr3_aa
TRBV5-4	.	TRBJ1-1	.	TGTGCCAGCAGACTGCCGGGACAAGTGAACACTGAAGCTTTCTTT	CASRLPGQVNTEAFF
TRBV9	.	TRBJ2-7	.	TGTGCCAGCAGCATCCGGGACTCAAGTTTCTACGAGCAGTACTTC	CASSIRDSSFYEQYF
TRBV9	.	TRBJ2-7	.	TGTGCCAGCAGCCCGACAGTGCTATCCTACGAGCAGTACTTC	CASSPTVLSYEQYF
TRBV7-8	.	TRBJ1-1	.	TGTGCCAGCAGCTTAGTGGGGAGCACTGAAGCTTTCTTT	CASSLVGSTEAFF
TRBV27	.	TRBJ1-4	.	TGTGCCAGCAGTCCAGGCGGGGGCCCCGAAAAACTGTTTTTT	CASSPGGGPEKLFF
TRBV13	TRBD2	TRBJ2-7	.	TGTGCCAGCAGCCAAAGGACTAGCGGGAACTACGAGCAGTACTTC	CASSQRTSGNYEQYF
TRBV7-3	TRBD2	TRBJ2-1	.	TGTGCCAGCAGCTTAGGGAGTGAGCGGGATCCTCGGAATGAGCAGTTCTTC	CASSLGSERDPRNEQFF
TRBV7-6	.	TRBJ1-6	.	TGTGCCAGCAGTCTATACGCTAATTCACCCCTCCACTTT	CASSLYANSPLHF
TRBV18	TRBD1	TRBJ2-5	few	TGTGCCAGCTCACCGACCGAGGGGGCAGGGCTAGAGACCCAGTACTTC	CASSPTEGAGLETQYF
TRBV19	TRBD1	TRBJ1-1	.	TGTGCCAGTAGGGATTATCCAGGGGGCATGTACACTGAAGCTTTCTTT	CASRDYPGGMYTEAFF
TRBV27	TRBD1	TRBJ2-7	.	TGTGCCAGCAGCGGACAGGGGGTTCCCGAGCAGTACTTC	CASSGQGVPEQYF
TRBV7-2	TRBD2	TRBJ2-5	.	TGTGCCAGCAGCTTTCAGGGAGGGCGAGAGACCCAGTACTTC	CASSFQGGRETQYF
TRBV3-1/TRBV3-2	.	TRBJ1-1	few	TGTGCCAGCAGCCAAGCAGTGAACACTGAAGCTTTCTTT	CASSQAVNTEAFF
TRBV3-1/TRBV3-2	.	TRBJ1-1	.	TGTGCCAGCAGCCCCACGGGGGGGCTCACAGAAGCTTTCTTT	CASSPTGGLTEAFF
TRBV6-2/TRBV6-3	.	TRBJ1-2	.	TGTGCCAGCAGTTACATCGGGGACTATGGCTACACCTTC	CASSYIGDYGYTF
TRBV2	TRBD2	TRBJ2-7	.	TGTGCCAGCAGTGAAGCCCGGACTAGCGGTACCTACGAGCAGTACTTC	CASSEARTSGTYEQYF
TRBV5-1	.	TRBJ1-1	.	TGCGCCAGCAGCCCTGGACAGCGTGAAGCTTTCTTT	CASSPGQREAFF
TRBV6-5	TRBD2	TRBJ2-2	.	TGTGCCAGCAGGGGACTAGCGAACACCGGGGAGCTGTTTTTT	CASRGLANTGELFF
TRBV7-2	.	TRBJ2-2	.	TGTGCCAGCAGCTTAGCTTCGACAGGAGCCGCGAACACCGGGGAGCTGTTTTTT	CASSLASTGAANTGELFF
TRBV6-5	TRBD2	TRBJ2-1	many	TGTGCCAGCAGCGGGACTAGCGGGACGGGTGAGCAGTTCTTC	CASSGTSGTGEQFF
TRBV19	.	TRBJ1-6	.	TGTGCCAGTAGTGCCAGGGATTCACCCCTCCACTTT	CASSARDSPLHF
TRBV28	TRBD2	TRBJ2-3	.	TGTGCCAGCACCAATAGCGGGAGCTCTCGCACAGATACGCAGTATTTT	CASTNSGSSRTDTQYF
TRBV5-5	TRBD2	TRBJ2-1	.	TGTGCCAGCAGCTCCTCTAGCGGGGGGGGCGGTGAGCAGTTCTTC	CASSSSSGGGGEQFF